The entry that follows covers one TCR beta chain sequence. The target antigen is unknown. The entry originates in a study of cytomegalovirus exposure and HLA in healthy donors. General study findings and limits: Researchers reported in a later analysis that a missense DCLRE1C variant was tied to TCR beta V- and J-gene trimming. According to reports, the classifier identified cytomegalovirus status with high specificity and sensitivity. Several of the most significant clusters were apparently associated with common viral pathogens in a later analysis.

The PCR ran on 60 Vbeta and 13 Jbeta primers. Data came from immunoSEQ multiplex PCR; TCRdb stores just in-frame clones and leaves some out. The table lists about 120,000 clones, around 81% of them singletons. The CDR3 length is 12 residues. V gave up 4 bases and J gave up 4 bases, with 9 bases separating them. CDR1 is SGHRS and CDR2 is YFSETQ in the germline V gene. Whereas donors were nominally healthy upon sampling, unrecorded immune exposures were probable. Sequenced material: PBMCs. The rearrangement uses TRBV5-1 and TRBJ2-7; possibly TRBD2 for D (5 bases). The TCR comes from a woman in her thirties or forties in good health and CMV-seronegative. DNA for the CDR3: TGCGCCAGCAGCCCCGGGATGTACGAGCAGTACTTC. This codes for CASSPGMYEQYF.